The 21 T cell receptor beta chains reported below all come from one sample, sequenced in a study of T cell changes during pregnancy in multiple sclerosis. TCRdb's table, derived via immunoSEQ multiplex PCR, lists solely in-frame clones and lacks some. Of more than 85,000 clones listed, approximately 90% were seen once; the top ten hold 1% to 1.5%. This sample comprised peripheral blood, obtained in the second trimester of pregnancy. The source of these receptors is a female donor with multiple sclerosis, enrolled in a pregnancy study.

This chain connects TRBV4-2 to TRBJ2-1, with TRBD2 matching over 11 bases. Trimming cost V 2 bases and J 3 bases; bases outside gene matches: 3. The CDR3 has 16 amino acids. Germline loops: CDR1 LGHNA, CDR2 YNFKEQ. CDR3 sequence: CASSQQLAGDYNEQFF. The CDR3 bases are TGTGCCAGCAGCCAACAACTAGCGGGAGACTACAATGAGCAGTTCTTC.

This clone was picked up one time. The J gene is TRBJ1-4, the V gene TRBV10-3; D is uncertain. Germline CDR1 and CDR2: ENHRY and SYGVKD. The CDR3 has 13 amino acids. Between the trimmed V and J ends, which lost 3 bases and 10 bases, there was a span of 12 bases. CDR3 sequence (DNA): TGTGCCATCAGTGAAGGAGAGTTGGGAAAACTGTTTTTT. Protein product: CAISEGELGKLFF.

This chain links TRBV6-5 with TRBJ1-5, with TRBD1 matching over 8 bases. V shed 7 bases, J shed 4 bases, and the junction held 9 bases outside the gene matches. The CDR3 is made up of 15 amino acids. Germline CDR1 is MNHEY and CDR2 is SVGAGI. CDR3 protein: CASTDPDRGNQPQHF. In DNA form, the CDR3 reads TGTGCCAGCACCGACCCAGACAGGGGAAATCAGCCCCAGCATTTT.

The chain employs TRBV28 and TRBJ1-5, with D perhaps TRBD1 (6 bases). Deletions cut 0 bases from V and 6 bases from J, with 9 bases between. This CDR3 comprises 14 residues. Germline loops: CDR1 MDHEN, CDR2 SYDVKM. The CDR3 nucleotides read TGTGCCAGCAGTTTATGGCAGGGGACTCAGCCCCAGCATTTT. It yields the protein CASSLWQGTQPQHF.

The rearrangement uses TRBV5-4 and TRBJ1-2; 8 bases map to TRBD1. The CDR3 totals 15 residues. Germline V gives CDR1 SGHNT, CDR2 YYREEE (reference sequence). The V segment lost 2 bases and the J segment 4 bases; nucleotides outside the gene matches: 7. The CDR3, as DNA: TGTGCCAGCAGCTTTGGACAGGGTATCGCCTATGGCTACACCTTC. It is translated as CASSFGQGIAYGYTF.

This chain joins TRBV9 and TRBJ2-1, with 11 bases lining up with TRBD2. V shed 4 bases and J 6 bases; nucleotides not matched to a gene: 12. The CDR3 spans 17 residues. Germline assignment: CDR1 SGDLS and CDR2 YYNGEE. The DNA for the CDR3 is TGTGCCAGCAGCCCCCCCAGGGGGCTAGCGGGGGGCAATGAGCAGTTCTTC. This translates into CASSPPRGLAGGNEQFF. The full variable domain, rest sourced from reference TRBV9 and TRBJ2-1, is DSGVTQTPKHLITATGQRVTLRCSPRSGDLSVYWYQQSLDQGLQFLIQYYNGEERAKGNILERFSAQQFPDLHSELNLSSLELGDSALYFCASSPPRGLAGGNEQFFGPGTRLTVL.

This chain joins TRBV7-3 and TRBJ2-3; D is possibly TRBD2 (6 bases). The CDR3 spans 14 residues. In germline, CDR1 is SGHTA, CDR2 FQGTGA. Trimming removed 6 bases from V and 2 bases from J, with 12 bases in between. CDR3 region: CASSLGLNTDTQYF. The CDR3 DNA reads TGTGCCAGCAGTTTAGGACTAAACACAGATACGCAGTATTTT.

The V and J genes are TRBV23-1 and TRBJ1-5; possible D gene TRBD1, 6 bases. TRBV23-1 is sorted into the ORF group, with uncertain function. Trimming left V 6 bases short and J 2 bases short, with 14 bases between. The CDR3 extends over 15 amino acids. The CDR3 spells CASRVRQAGNQPQHF. CDR3 nucleotides: TGCGCCAGCAGGGTTAGACAGGCCGGCAATCAGCCCCAGCATTTT.

The CDR3 loop reads CASSDGTQYF. CDR3 bases: TGTGCCAGCAGTGACGGTACGCAGTATTTT. The chain is built from TRBV2 and TRBJ2-3; D unclear. CDR3 length: 10 amino acids. Trimming took 3 bases from V and 8 from J, leaving 3 bases between them. Germline CDR1 reads SNHLY; CDR2 reads FYNNEI.

V is TRBV5-1 and J is TRBJ1-2; 7 bases align to TRBD1. The J segment lost 7 bases and the V segment lost 0 bases, leaving 12 bases of the junction unmatched. The germline CDR1 and CDR2 sequences are SGHRS and YFSETQ. The CDR3 has 16 amino acids. The CDR3 loop reads CASSLGGTDKQTGYTF. The CDR3 region has the DNA TGCGCCAGCAGCTTGGGAGGGACAGATAAGCAAACTGGCTACACCTTC.

The CDR3 bases are TGTGCCAGCGCCCCGGGTGGGTCTCGTTCTCAGCCCCAGCATTTT. It yields the protein CASAPGGSRSQPQHF. The chain is built from TRBV9 and TRBJ1-5; D ambiguous. Germline lookup yields CDR1 SGDLS and CDR2 YYNGEE. V gave up 7 bases and J gave up 6 bases, with 20 bases separating them. This CDR3 has 15 residues. Filled out from reference TRBV9 and TRBJ1-5, the complete variable domain reads DSGVTQTPKHLITATGQRVTLRCSPRSGDLSVYWYQQSLDQGLQFLIQYYNGEERAKGNILERFSAQQFPDLHSELNLSSLELGDSALYFCASAPGGSRSQPQHFGDGTRLSIL.

This clone was recorded once. V gene TRBV28 combines with J gene TRBJ2-5; TRBD1 might be the D (6 bases). Germline assignment: CDR1 MDHEN and CDR2 SYDVKM. CDR3 length: 15 amino acids. V was shortened by 4 bases and J by 1 base, with 13 bases between the two germline ends. The CDR3 DNA follows: TGTGCCAGCAGTTCCCCGGGACAAGGCCAAGAGACCCAGTACTTC. It specifies CASSSPGQGQETQYF.

The rearrangement joins TRBV11-2 to TRBJ2-1, with D hard to call. Germline loops: CDR1 SGHAT, CDR2 FQNNGV. V lost 5 bases and J lost 6, with 8 bases in between. The CDR3 has 12 residues. DNA for the CDR3: TGTGCCAGCAGCGTTAGAGGCAATGAGCAGTTCTTC. Its protein product is CASSVRGNEQFF.

This chain connects TRBV30 to TRBJ2-3, with TRBD2 matching 16 bases. Germline V gene data show CDR1 as GTSNPN and CDR2 as SVGIG (reference sequence). V trimming: 1 base; J trimming: 1 base; junction bases outside the gene matches: 5. The CDR3 length is 18 residues. This CDR3 is CAWSGGLAGGPGTDTQYF. CDR3 coding DNA: TGTGCCTGGAGTGGGGGACTAGCGGGAGGGCCTGGCACAGATACGCAGTATTTT.

V gene TRBV7-9 combines with J gene TRBJ1-4; TRBD1 is a possible D gene (5 bases). The CDR3 is 16 residues long. The V and J ends lost 5 bases and 2 bases respectively, with 15 bases between them. Per the germline V gene, CDR1 is SEHNR and CDR2 is FQNEAQ (reference sequence). In DNA, the CDR3 is TGTGCCAGCAGCCCCGAGGTTGGGGCCACTAATGAAAAACTGTTTTTT. Its protein product is CASSPEVGATNEKLFF.

This chain connects TRBV9 to TRBJ1-4, with D possibly TRBD1 on 6 matching bases. V shed 0 bases and J shed 7 bases, with 13 bases lying between them. Germline CDR1 and CDR2: SGDLS and YYNGEE. The CDR3 consists of 15 residues. The CDR3 is CASSVEGTRSEKLFF. Here the CDR3 DNA reads TGTGCCAGCAGCGTAGAAGGGACAAGGAGTGAAAAACTGTTTTTT.

This chain connects TRBV2 to TRBJ1-2; a weak D match, TRBD1 (5 bases). With 8 bases removed from V and 1 base from J, the gap between germline ends came to 11 bases. The CDR3 runs to 13 residues. Germline V CDR1 and CDR2: SNHLY, FYNNEI. The CDR3 loop reads CASGGEGNYGYTF. CDR3 DNA: TGTGCCAGCGGGGGGGAGGGTAACTATGGCTACACCTTC.

The rearrangement links TRBV2 to TRBJ2-5; 11 bases agree with TRBD2. J gave up 5 bases and V 6 bases, and 5 bases lay outside the gene matches. CDR1 is SNHLY, CDR2 FYNNEI, per germline. The length of the CDR3 is 14 residues. For the CDR3, the DNA is TGTGCCAGCAGAGTAGCGGGGGGGCCCGAGACCCAGTACTTC. It is translated as CASRVAGGPETQYF.

The J gene is TRBJ2-2, the V gene TRBV6-5; 7 bases match TRBD1. The CDR3 length is 15 residues. V gave up 6 bases and J gave up 6 bases; unmatched junction bases: 10. The germline V gene has CDR1 MNHEY and CDR2 SVGAGI. The CDR3 nucleotides read TGTGCCAGCAGAGACCCGACAGGGACGGCCGGGGAGCTGTTTTTT. Its translation is CASRDPTGTAGELFF.

The rearrangement uses TRBV19 and TRBJ2-1; 11 nucleotides line up with TRBD2. The CDR3 has 17 residues. Germline V lookup: CDR1 LNHDA, CDR2 SQIVND (reference sequence). Trimming at V came to 5 bases and at J to 3 bases, leaving 9 bases not matched to a gene. CDR3 sequence (DNA): TGTGCCAGTAGTCAGTCGCTAGCGGGGGGCCGCTACAATGAGCAGTTCTTC. It yields the protein CASSQSLAGGRYNEQFF.

V is TRBV28 and J is TRBJ2-4; no definite D call. The CDR3 covers 17 residues. Trimming pared 2 bases from V and 1 base from J, leaving 15 bases between. CDR1 and CDR2 (germline): MDHEN, SYDVKM. The CDR3 region has the DNA TGTGCCAGCAGTTTAGGCAGGCCCCTTTCTGCCAAAAACATTCAGTACTTC. It yields the protein CASSLGRPLSAKNIQYF.